A selection of T cell receptor beta chains follows, all from one sample in a study of T cells in Graves' hyperthyroidism and ophthalmopathy. One entry per CDR3 protein results from TCRdb running MiXCR on the multiplex PCR reads. This table holds roughly 280,000 distinct CDR3 sequences, 20% to 25% found once. Material: blood. These TCRs come from a man aged 25 to 45 with Graves' ophthalmopathy. Both conserved end residues are part of each CDR3. A D gene is named only where the DNA matches it firmly. Not every row has a clone size; where given, it reads once, few, many or a size class.

j_call clone_size d_call v_call cdr3_aa cdr3_nt
TRBJ1-1 many - TRBV6-1 CASHQNMNTEAFF TGTGCCAGCCATCAGAATATGAACACTGAAGCTTTCTTT
TRBJ2-5 few TRBD1 TRBV29-1 CSVSLWTGGGETQYF TGCAGCGTTAGCTTATGGACAGGGGGGGGAGAGACCCAGTACTTC
TRBJ2-7 many - TRBV28 CASSLGAHHKYEQYF TGTGCCAGCAGTTTGGGGGCACACCACAAGTACGAGCAGTACTTC
TRBJ1-2 few - TRBV7-2 CASSLDPSGHYGYTF TGTGCCAGCAGCTTAGACCCCTCGGGACACTATGGCTACACCTTC
TRBJ2-1 few TRBD2 TRBV7-6 CASSLTRGVVNEQFF TGTGCCAGCAGCCTAACCCGGGGGGTTGTCAATGAGCAGTTCTTC
TRBJ1-3 - - TRBV19 CASSMVSSGNTTYF TGTGCCAGTAGTATGGTTAGCTCTGGAAACACCACATATTTT
TRBJ2-1 few TRBD1 TRBV5-5 CASSVSVQGGQGIEQFF TGTGCCAGCAGCGTGTCCGTCCAAGGGGGACAGGGGATAGAGCAGTTCTTC
TRBJ2-7 few - TRBV10-3 CAISLVGKGEQYF TGTGCCATCAGTCTTGTAGGAAAAGGCGAGCAGTACTTC
TRBJ1-1 many - TRBV2 CASSVGTEAFF TGTGCCAGCAGTGTAGGGACTGAAGCTTTCTTT
TRBJ2-1 few - TRBV11-3 CASRTGQQQFF TGTGCCAGCAGGACGGGGCAGCAGCAGTTCTTC
TRBJ1-2 - - TRBV29-1 CSVDTRFYGYTF TGCAGCGTTGATACACGCTTCTATGGCTACACCTTC
TRBJ2-1 - - TRBV2 CASSEEQGTYNEQFF TGTGCCAGCAGTGAGGAACAAGGGACCTACAATGAGCAGTTCTTC
TRBJ1-4 few - TRBV5-1 CASSLRQPTNEKLFF TGCGCCAGCAGCTTAAGGCAACCAACTAATGAAAAACTGTTTTTT
TRBJ2-7 few TRBD1 TRBV29-1 CSVDQTGSYEQYF TGCAGCGTGGATCAGACAGGGTCCTACGAGCAGTACTTC
TRBJ2-5 many - TRBV11-2 CASSLAPGLRRETQYF TGTGCCAGCAGCTTAGCCCCGGGCCTGAGAAGGGAGACCCAGTACTTC
TRBJ2-1 - TRBD2 TRBV10-3 CAISGTSGRSDEQFF TGTGCCATCAGTGGAACTAGCGGGAGAAGCGATGAGCAGTTCTTC
TRBJ1-2 - TRBD1 TRBV12-3/TRBV12-4 CASSPGQGNYGYTF TGTGCCAGCAGTCCGGGACAGGGTAACTATGGCTACACCTTC
TRBJ1-5 few TRBD1 TRBV28 CASTPSPRQGSQPQHF TGTGCCAGCACCCCTAGTCCCCGACAGGGTAGCCAGCCCCAGCATTTT
TRBJ2-7 - - TRBV6-5 CASSYGTGSSYEQYF TGTGCCAGCAGTTACGGGACTGGCAGTTCCTACGAGCAGTACTTC
TRBJ1-2 few - TRBV4-1 CASSPGPENYGYTF TGCGCCAGCAGCCCGGGGCCGGAGAACTATGGCTACACCTTC
TRBJ2-1 - - TRBV28 CASSYPGGLNNEQFF TGTGCCAGCAGCTATCCCGGGGGGCTAAACAATGAGCAGTTCTTC
TRBJ1-2 few - TRBV27 CASSTTRRGSGYTF TGTGCCAGCAGTACCACTCGGAGGGGGTCGGGCTACACCTTC
TRBJ2-2 - TRBD1 TRBV5-1 CASSLRATGSTGELFF TGCGCCAGCAGCTTGCGGGCGACAGGGAGCACCGGGGAGCTGTTTTTT
TRBJ1-2 many - TRBV20-1 CSARDRVNYGYTF TGCAGTGCTAGAGACAGAGTTAACTATGGCTACACCTTC
TRBJ2-1 - - TRBV10-3 CAIRAGTADHEQFF TGTGCCATCAGAGCCGGGACCGCGGACCATGAGCAGTTCTTC
TRBJ1-2 few - TRBV6-2/TRBV6-3 CASGREFQADGYTF TGTGCCAGCGGCCGAGAATTCCAAGCTGATGGCTACACCTTC
TRBJ2-5 many - TRBV3-1 CASRSMETQYF TGTGCCAGCAGGTCCATGGAGACCCAGTACTTC
TRBJ1-1 - - TRBV28 CASSLGAGTRVNTEAFF TGTGCCAGCAGTTTAGGGGCAGGGACGCGGGTGAACACTGAAGCTTTCTTT
TRBJ1-1 few - TRBV7-6 CASSLMLDTEAFF TGTGCCAGCAGCTTGATGTTGGACACTGAAGCTTTCTTT
TRBJ1-5 many - TRBV12-3/TRBV12-4 CASSARWQNNQPQHF TGTGCCAGCAGTGCCCGTTGGCAGAACAATCAGCCCCAGCATTTT
TRBJ2-7 few TRBD1 TRBV12-3/TRBV12-4 CASSQTGGIYEQYF TGTGCCAGCAGCCAGACAGGGGGGATCTACGAGCAGTACTTC
TRBJ2-5 many - TRBV20-1 CSARDQERAAETQYF TGCAGTGCTAGAGATCAGGAGCGCGCGGCAGAGACCCAGTACTTC
TRBJ2-3 once - TRBV29-1 CSVAGRMTDTQYF TGCAGCGTTGCGGGGCGGATGACCGATACGCAGTATTTT
TRBJ2-7 - - TRBV12-3/TRBV12-4 CASSRGGGRYEQYF TGTGCCAGCTCCCGGGGAGGGGGTAGGTACGAGCAGTACTTC
TRBJ2-3 once TRBD2 TRBV6-2/TRBV6-3 CAMNPGTSGRDTQYF TGTGCCATGAACCCCGGGACTAGCGGGAGAGATACGCAGTATTTT
TRBJ2-2 many TRBD1 TRBV11-3 CASSARQGNTGELFF TGTGCCAGCAGCGCGCGACAGGGGAACACCGGGGAGCTGTTTTTT
TRBJ2-1 few - TRBV18 CASSPGSQYDEQFF TGTGCCAGCTCCCCCGGTTCGCAGTACGATGAGCAGTTCTTC
TRBJ2-1 few - TRBV6-5 CASSSGAYNEQFF TGTGCCAGCAGTTCAGGGGCCTACAATGAGCAGTTCTTC
TRBJ2-1 few TRBD1 TRBV27 CASSLRGRDRGYEQFF TGTGCCAGCAGTTTACGGGGAAGGGACAGGGGCTACGAGCAGTTCTTC
TRBJ1-4 few - TRBV27 CASRRGRNNEKLFF TGTGCCAGTAGACGGGGACGGAATAATGAAAAACTGTTTTTT
TRBJ1-1 - - TRBV19 CASSNNRATEAFF TGTGCCAGTTCTAATAACCGGGCCACTGAAGCTTTCTTT
TRBJ1-4 - - TRBV5-1 CASSLGFNEKLFF TGCGCCAGCAGCTTGGGCTTTAATGAAAAACTGTTTTTT
TRBJ2-2 - TRBD1 TRBV5-8 CASTTGPANTGELFF TGTGCCAGTACGACAGGGCCCGCGAACACCGGGGAGCTGTTTTTT
TRBJ2-1 many - TRBV11-3 CASSLDASHNEQFF TGTGCCAGCAGCTTAGACGCTAGCCACAATGAGCAGTTCTTC
TRBJ2-5 many - TRBV11-2 CASSRTEETQYF TGTGCCAGCAGCCGGACTGAAGAGACCCAGTACTTC
TRBJ1-2 many - TRBV3-1 CASSQDEFLYGYTF TGTGCCAGCAGCCAAGACGAGTTTCTCTATGGCTACACCTTC
TRBJ2-5 - - TRBV7-8 CASSLDSEETQYF TGTGCCAGCAGCTTAGACAGCGAAGAGACCCAGTACTTC
TRBJ2-7 - TRBD2 TRBV20-1 CSARGSSGTDEQYF TGCAGTGCCCGGGGGTCTAGCGGGACCGACGAGCAGTACTTC
TRBJ1-5 - - TRBV6-2/TRBV6-3 CASSSGFYQPQHF TGTGCCAGCAGCTCCGGGTTCTATCAGCCCCAGCATTTT
TRBJ2-7 - - TRBV10-3 CAISDGGASLTEQYF TGTGCCATCAGTGATGGGGGGGCCAGTCTCACCGAGCAGTACTTC
TRBJ1-6 many - TRBV12-3/TRBV12-4 CASTSGLDNSPLHF TGTGCCAGCACATCAGGGCTGGATAATTCACCCCTCCACTTT
TRBJ2-7 - - TRBV5-1 CASSLALANGLSYEQYF TGCGCCAGCAGCTTGGCTTTGGCGAACGGCCTCTCCTACGAGCAGTACTTC
TRBJ2-1 few TRBD1 TRBV6-2/TRBV6-3 CASRARTGAGANEQFF TGTGCCAGCAGGGCTAGGACAGGGGCAGGGGCTAATGAGCAGTTCTTC
TRBJ1-5 - - TRBV4-1 CASSPSGRTNFNQPQHF TGCGCCAGCAGCCCCTCAGGCAGGACTAATTTCAATCAGCCCCAGCATTTT
TRBJ2-3 many - TRBV12-3/TRBV12-4 CASSFSGGTQYF TGTGCCAGCAGTTTCTCTGGGGGTACGCAGTATTTT
TRBJ2-1 many - TRBV2 CASSVQVWADNEQFF TGTGCCAGCAGTGTACAGGTGTGGGCGGACAATGAGCAGTTCTTC
TRBJ2-5 - - TRBV15 CATSRDLGETQYF TGTGCCACCAGCAGAGATCTAGGCGAGACCCAGTACTTC
TRBJ2-3 few TRBD2 TRBV19 CASSSSGSADTQYF TGTGCCAGTAGTTCTAGCGGGAGCGCAGATACGCAGTATTTT
TRBJ2-1 many - TRBV6-1 CASRLENRDEQFF TGTGCCAGCAGACTAGAGAATAGGGATGAGCAGTTCTTC
TRBJ1-2 few - TRBV5-4 CASSSNGNYGYTF TGTGCCAGCAGCTCAAACGGGAACTATGGCTACACCTTC